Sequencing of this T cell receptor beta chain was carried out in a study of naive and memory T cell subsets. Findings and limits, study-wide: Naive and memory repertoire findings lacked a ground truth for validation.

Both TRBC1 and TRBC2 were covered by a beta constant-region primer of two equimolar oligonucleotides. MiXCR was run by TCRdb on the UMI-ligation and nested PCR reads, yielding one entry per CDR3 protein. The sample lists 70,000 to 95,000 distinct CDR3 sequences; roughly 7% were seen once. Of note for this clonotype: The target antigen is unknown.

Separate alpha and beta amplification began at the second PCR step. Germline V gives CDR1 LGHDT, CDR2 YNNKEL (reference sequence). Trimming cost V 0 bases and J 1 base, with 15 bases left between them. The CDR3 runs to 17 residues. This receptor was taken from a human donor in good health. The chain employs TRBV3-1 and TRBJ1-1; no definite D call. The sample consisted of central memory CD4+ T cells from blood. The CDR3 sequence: CASSQERPAYTNTEAFF. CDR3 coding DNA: TGTGCCAGCAGCCAAGAACGGCCAGCTTATACGAACACTGAAGCTTTCTTT. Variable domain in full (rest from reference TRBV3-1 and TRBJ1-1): DTAVSQTPKYLVTQMGNDKSIKCEQNLGHDTMYWYKQDSKKFLKIMFSYNNKELIINETVPNRFSPKSPDKAHLNLHINSLELGDSAVYFCASSQERPAYTNTEAFFGQGTRLTVV.